This T cell receptor (beta chain) originates from a study of Ad26.COV2.S vaccination and SARS-CoV-2 variants. As for the study in general: Sample donor was a member of the COV1001 Ad26.COV2.S trial arm. Study-wide findings and caveats: Comparable non-spike TCR breadth was observed in vaccine and placebo recipients.

Noted treatment: about 20 received Ad26.COV2.S at low or high dose, single or two shots; about 5 received placebo; per-sample allocation not given. The samples date from day 63 after the first vaccine or placebo injection. Its platform was an Ad26 vector, and its expressed antigen was Wuhan-strain SARS-CoV-2 spike. As to this clone: Its matching antigen is unknown.

Assay: immunoSEQ multiplex PCR; the TCRdb copy retains only in-frame clones and omits some. The data show over 450,000 clones, with about 88% seen just once and around 1.6% held by the top ten. The V gene's germline CDR1 is KGHSH and CDR2 LQKENI. The CDR3 runs 14 residues. The J segment lost 0 bases and the V segment lost 4 bases, leaving 1 base of the junction unmatched. V usage is TRBV18 and J usage is TRBJ2-7, with 9 bases identical to TRBD1. The receptor was derived from a person aged 18-65 years who received the Ad26.COV2.S COVID-19 vaccine or a placebo. Sequencing was performed on peripheral blood, taken in a trial of Ad26.COV2.S vaccine versus placebo. This chain's CDR3 is CASSRDRASYEQYF. CDR3 bases: TGTGCCAGCTCACGGGACAGGGCCTCCTACGAGCAGTACTTC. Together with reference TRBV18 and TRBJ2-7, the CDR3 gives the full variable domain: NAGVMQNPRHLVRRRGQEARLRCSPMKGHSHVYWYRQLPEEGLKFMVYLQKENIIDESGMPKERFSAEFPKEGPSILRIQQVVRGDSAAYFCASSRDRASYEQYFGPGTRLTVT.